A selection of T cell receptor beta chains follows, all from one sample in a study of cytomegalovirus exposure and HLA in healthy donors. The protocol was immunoSEQ multiplex PCR, while the TCRdb copy is restricted to in-frame clones and leaves out a portion. This sample yields roughly 90,000 clones, of which about 88% are seen a single time; around 2.3% belongs to the top ten. The sequenced sample consisted of PBMCs. Receptors were obtained from a man aged 18 to 29 in good health and CMV-seronegative. Each CDR3 is given with its conserved first and last residue.

TRBJ2-7 TRBV27 CASSLPGGPYEQYF
TRBJ2-7 TRBV1 CTSSLPRKVGVDEQYF
TRBJ2-3 TRBV28 CASSLFGQGRDTQYF
TRBJ2-5 TRBV4-3 CASSRGSGREGPRETQYF
TRBJ2-3 TRBV6-1 CASSEETGGTDTQYF
TRBJ2-1 TRBV6-1 CASRERTSGSRPSYNEQFF
TRBJ1-6 TRBV2 CASSENRAGSPLHF
TRBJ2-7 TRBV29-1 CSVVRDEQYF
TRBJ2-7 TRBV29-1 CSVLEPPGYEQYF
TRBJ2-1 TRBV7-2 CASSLASGQGKNEQFF
TRBJ1-4 TRBV27 CASSLVPVGGDEKLFF
TRBJ2-7 TRBV6-6 CASSYPSDYYEQYF
TRBJ2-7 TRBV5-4 CASSWGGGAYEQYF
TRBJ1-2 TRBV19 CAKQRRYGYTF
TRBJ2-7 TRBV6-5 CASRGQADEQYF
TRBJ2-3 TRBV6-5 CASSKQGDTQYF
TRBJ2-3 TRBV2 CASSELTADTQYF
TRBJ2-1 TRBV9 CASSAAMISAFSYNEQFF
TRBJ1-2 TRBV10-2 CASGRDYGYTF
TRBJ2-3 TRBV19 CASSTAGSSTDTQYF
TRBJ2-1 TRBV6-4 CASPGTSEDEQFF
TRBJ2-1 TRBV6-4 CASSPTSGLTEQFF
TRBJ2-7 TRBV13 CASSSLAGDHYEQYF
TRBJ1-4 TRBV15 CATSRGTGDNEKLFF
TRBJ2-3 TRBV6-4 CASSGQGGTDTQYF
TRBJ2-7 TRBV27 CASSLLGIGRGAYEQYF
TRBJ2-5 TRBV7-9 CASSFGGTGGTETQYF
TRBJ1-2 TRBV5-6 CASSGTGQGADGYTF
TRBJ1-3 TRBV19 CASSMGLLRNTIYF
TRBJ2-7 TRBV29-1 CSVEGGKGSVNEQYF
TRBJ1-4 TRBV7-2 CASSLSSPSGEKLFF
TRBJ1-1 TRBV12-5 CASRWPDRAFF
TRBJ2-5 TRBV5-1 CASSLSTSGRETQYF
TRBJ2-7 TRBV2 CARAIPGQGYEQYF
TRBJ2-4 TRBV27 CASRRLKVEVTGDGIQYF
TRBJ2-7 TRBV7-9 CASSLASGGLYEQYF
TRBJ2-1 TRBV7-9 CASSLGLRPHEQFF
TRBJ2-5 TRBV7-2 CASSLGGGGDETQYF
TRBJ1-1 TRBV5-1 CASSLANSNTEAFF
TRBJ2-6 TRBV6-5 CASSWQVSGANVLTF
TRBJ1-2 TRBV10-3 CAISGFGTGVEGYTF
TRBJ2-3 TRBV30 CAWTLAGGTDTQYF
TRBJ1-2 TRBV5-6 CASSSTRRGSSF
TRBJ2-1 TRBV4-1 CASSQGGGPYNEQFF
TRBJ1-5 TRBV10-2 CASSESMAHQPQHF
TRBJ1-2 TRBV6-5 CASSGGSGSVGYTF
TRBJ1-1 TRBV30 CAWSGSGTANLNTEAFF
TRBJ2-1 TRBV27 CASRASGAPGGEQFF
TRBJ1-3 TRBV9 CASTRASGNTIYF
TRBJ2-7 TRBV5-1 CASSLRLAGGYEQYF
TRBJ2-5 TRBV2 CASSEGTSGYQETQYF
TRBJ2-1 TRBV4-1 CASSQVNEQFF
TRBJ1-3 TRBV2 CASSLTAGNTIYF
TRBJ2-7 TRBV18 CASSPPKTATSSYEQYF
TRBJ1-2 TRBV29-1 CSGTTGYGYTF
TRBJ2-1 TRBV15 CATSRAPNNEQFF
TRBJ1-1 TRBV27 CASSLRQGEAFF
TRBJ1-1 TRBV2 CASSGGTGGNTEAFF
TRBJ1-2 TRBV10-3 CAISLGTGYGYTF